Listed here is a single T cell receptor (beta chain). The source of the sample is a study of cytomegalovirus exposure and HLA in healthy donors. Study overall: Most donors, around 81% of a few hundred genotyped, fell in the Caucasian-associated ancestry cluster.

Trimming removed 7 bases at V and 0 bases at J, with 9 bases between. Germline V CDR1 and CDR2: LNHDA, SQIVND (reference sequence). The CDR3 is made up of 13 amino acids. Primers included in the PCR were 60 Vbeta and 13 Jbeta primers. Method: immunoSEQ multiplex PCR; TCRdb's copy keeps in-frame clones and lacks some. The sample shows about 130,000 clones, roughly four fifths of them seen only once. The specimen sequenced was PBMCs. J is TRBJ1-1 and V is TRBV19, with D tentatively TRBD1 (6 bases). This clonotype was sampled from a man aged 30-40 years in good health and CMV-seronegative. As DNA, the CDR3 is TGTGCCAGTAAGGACAGAATGAACACTGAAGCTTTCTTT. This sequence encodes CASKDRMNTEAFF.